Given below is one T cell receptor beta chain in context. Its target is not known. These data belong to a study of radiotherapy plus CTLA-4 blockade in lung cancer. Whole-study results and caveats: Tumor-origin TCR clones grew in blood after radiotherapy plus ipilimumab.

Assay: immunoSEQ multiplex PCR; the TCRdb copy retains only in-frame clones and omits some. Of 90,000 to 100,000 clones listed, around 88% were seen once; the top ten hold 4% to 6%. The CDR3 has 16 residues. In germline, CDR1 is SNHLY, CDR2 FYNNEI. Trimming took 0 bases from V and 6 from J, leaving 15 bases between them. This TCR was sampled from a human donor with non-small cell lung cancer that progressed on radiotherapy plus ipilimumab. V gene TRBV2 combines with J gene TRBJ2-1; D may be TRBD2 (5 bases). Sequenced material: peripheral blood, taken from a patient treated with radiotherapy plus ipilimumab. CDR3 sequence (DNA): TGTGCCAGCAGTGAAGCGCTTGGGAGTCGAGGCAATGAGCAGTTCTTC. It yields the protein CASSEALGSRGNEQFF.